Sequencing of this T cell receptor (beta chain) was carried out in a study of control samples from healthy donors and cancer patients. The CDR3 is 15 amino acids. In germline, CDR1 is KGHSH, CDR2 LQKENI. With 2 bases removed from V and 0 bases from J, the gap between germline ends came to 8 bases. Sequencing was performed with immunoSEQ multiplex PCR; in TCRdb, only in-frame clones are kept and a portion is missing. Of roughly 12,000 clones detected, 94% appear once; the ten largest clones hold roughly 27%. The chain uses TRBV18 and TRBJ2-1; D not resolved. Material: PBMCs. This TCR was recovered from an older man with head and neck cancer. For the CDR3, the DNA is TGTGCCAGCTCACCAACGGTATCCTCCTACAATGAGCAGTTCTTC. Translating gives CASSPTVSSYNEQFF.